These T cell receptor beta chains were read from a single sample in a study of T cell responses to AZD1222 COVID-19 vaccine. Sequencing used immunoSEQ multiplex PCR; TCRdb keeps in-frame clones, though not all of them. This table holds about 110,000 clones, under 85% found once. The sample here was peripheral blood, taken on day 0 of AZD1222 vaccination. The source is an adult in good health. Each CDR3 is given with its conserved first and last residue. A D gene is named only where the DNA matches it firmly. A clone size is listed for some rows: how often the clone was seen (once, few, many), or a class if it is expanded.

CDR3	DNA	D	V	J	size
CASSPDRGRIWSPLHF	TGTGCCAGCAGCCCGGACAGGGGGCGCATTTGGTCACCCCTCCACTTT	TRBD1	TRBV6-2/TRBV6-3	TRBJ1-6	NA
CASQTGTEETQYF	TGTGCCAGCCAGACAGGGACTGAGGAGACCCAGTACTTC	NA	TRBV18	TRBJ2-5	NA
CASSSGRPNSNYGYTF	TGTGCCAGCAGTTCTGGACGACCGAATTCTAACTATGGCTACACCTTC	NA	TRBV5-5	TRBJ1-2	NA
CASSTLDRPGEQYF	TGTGCCAGCAGCACCTTAGACAGACCCGGCGAGCAGTACTTC	NA	TRBV11-3	TRBJ2-7	NA
CASHAGGFAEAFF	TGTGCCAGCCACGCCGGGGGCTTCGCTGAAGCTTTCTTT	NA	TRBV2	TRBJ1-1	NA
CASSSSRVAGDTEAFF	TGTGCCAGCAGCTCTAGCAGGGTTGCTGGGGACACTGAAGCTTTCTTT	NA	TRBV7-9	TRBJ1-1	NA
CAWSVGRGLEKLFF	TGTGCCTGGAGTGTGGGCAGGGGCCTTGAAAAACTGTTTTTT	NA	TRBV30	TRBJ1-4	NA
CASSPATAGGYNEQFF	TGTGCCAGCAGCCCAGCGACGGCGGGTGGATACAATGAGCAGTTCTTC	NA	TRBV5-4	TRBJ2-1	NA
CASSVTGTATYGYTF	TGCGCCAGCAGCGTAACCGGGACAGCGACATATGGCTACACCTTC	TRBD1	TRBV5-1	TRBJ1-2	once
CASSFGRGNTEAFF	TGTGCCAGCAGCTTTGGTAGGGGGAACACTGAAGCTTTCTTT	NA	TRBV14	TRBJ1-1	NA
CASSSFASRVNTEAFF	TGTGCCAGCAGTTCCTTCGCATCCAGGGTGAACACTGAAGCTTTCTTT	NA	TRBV28	TRBJ1-1	NA
CASSLGNLQGETLHF	TGTGCCAGCAGCTTAGGCAACCTACAGGGTGAGACCCTCCACTTT	NA	TRBV11-3	TRBJ1-6	NA
CASSEGDRDSGQAFF	TGTGCCAGCAGTGAAGGGGACAGGGATTCGGGGCAAGCTTTCTTT	TRBD1	TRBV25-1	TRBJ1-1	NA
CASSGAQMNTEAFF	TGCGCCAGCAGTGGGGCTCAGATGAACACTGAAGCTTTCTTT	NA	TRBV10-2	TRBJ1-1	few
CASSPGLPGGEQYF	TGTGCCAGCAGCCCGGGACTACCCGGTGGCGAGCAGTACTTC	TRBD2	TRBV5-4	TRBJ2-7	NA
CASSLLGLPETQYF	TGTGCCAGCAGTTTACTGGGCCTCCCGGAGACCCAGTACTTC	NA	TRBV28	TRBJ2-5	NA
CASADGHYEQYF	TGTGCCAGCGCCGACGGACACTACGAGCAGTACTTC	NA	TRBV3-1/TRBV3-2	TRBJ2-7	NA
CASSWGQGINQPQHF	TGTGCCAGCAGCTGGGGACAGGGGATCAATCAGCCCCAGCATTTT	TRBD1	TRBV5-6	TRBJ1-5	NA
CASSLGGTHSPLHF	TGTGCCAGCAGTTTAGGGGGGACCCATTCACCCCTCCACTTT	NA	TRBV28	TRBJ1-6	NA
CASRGTGGEQYF	TGTGCCAGCAGAGGGACAGGGGGAGAGCAGTACTTC	TRBD1	TRBV27	TRBJ2-7	once
CASSLGQGNSGNTIYF	TGTGCCAGCAGCTTAGGACAGGGGAATAGTGGAAACACCATATATTTT	TRBD1	TRBV13	TRBJ1-3	NA
CASSSVDVNYGYTF	TGTGCCAGCTCATCAGTGGACGTGAACTATGGCTACACCTTC	NA	TRBV18	TRBJ1-2	NA
CASSLGALRDTEAFF	TGCGCCAGCAGCTTGGGGGCCCTTAGGGACACTGAAGCTTTCTTT	NA	TRBV5-1	TRBJ1-1	once
CASSSHQETQYF	TGCGCCAGCAGCTCCCACCAAGAGACCCAGTACTTC	NA	TRBV5-1	TRBJ2-5	NA
CASSPTSGNTGELFF	TGTGCCAGCAGCCCGACTTCAGGGAACACCGGGGAGCTGTTTTTT	NA	TRBV11-2	TRBJ2-2	few
CASAMKATGSSYEQYF	TGTGCTAGTGCCATGAAGGCGACAGGGAGCTCCTACGAGCAGTACTTC	TRBD1	TRBV12-5	TRBJ2-7	once
CASSQPPATGTEAFF	TGTGCCAGCAGCCAACCTCCAGCCACGGGGACTGAAGCTTTCTTT	NA	TRBV4-2	TRBJ1-1	NA
CASSPDMSLNYGYTF	TGTGCCAGCTCACCTGACATGTCGTTAAACTATGGCTACACCTTC	NA	TRBV18	TRBJ1-2	NA
CASRLDTSPMGQGGNSPLHF	TGTGCAAGTCGCTTAGACACGTCCCCGATGGGACAGGGAGGTAATTCACCCCTCCACTTT	NA	TRBV12-2	TRBJ1-6	few
CASSQDRGVGYEQYF	TGCGCCAGCAGCCAAGATCGGGGGGTAGGCTACGAGCAGTACTTC	TRBD2	TRBV4-3	TRBJ2-7	NA
CASSSTAGQEPDPLHF	TGTGCCAGCAGTTCGACCGCCGGACAGGAACCCGACCCCCTCCACTTT	TRBD1	TRBV27	TRBJ1-6	NA
CASSLRGQGPKSNYGYTF	TGTGCCAGCAGTTTAAGGGGACAGGGACCAAAATCTAACTATGGCTACACCTTC	TRBD1	TRBV28	TRBJ1-2	NA
CASSLPGTFMAQFF	TGTGCCAGCAGCTTACCCGGGACTTTTATGGCGCAGTTCTTC	NA	TRBV7-2	TRBJ2-1	NA
CASSERGTRSNEQFF	TGTGCCAGCAGCGAGCGAGGGACTAGGAGCAATGAGCAGTTCTTC	TRBD2	TRBV6-5	TRBJ2-1	NA
CSASWGLYGYTF	TGCAGTGCTAGTTGGGGGCTTTATGGCTACACCTTC	NA	TRBV20-1	TRBJ1-2	few
CASSLSGGPGGELFF	TGTGCCAGCAGCCTCAGCGGGGGGCCCGGCGGGGAGCTGTTTTTT	TRBD2	TRBV3-1/TRBV3-2	TRBJ2-2	medium-sized
CASSQGSRTDGYTF	TGCGCCAGCAGCCAAGGATCGAGGACGGATGGCTACACCTTC	NA	TRBV4-1	TRBJ1-2	NA
CASSPPGAGYGYTF	TGTGCCAGCAGTCCCCCGGGCGCCGGCTATGGCTACACCTTC	NA	TRBV28	TRBJ1-2	once
CASILDGRANNEQFF	TGTGCCAGCATCCTGGACGGGCGGGCGAACAATGAGCAGTTCTTC	NA	TRBV7-9	TRBJ2-1	once
CASRTGNQPQHF	TGTGCCAGCAGGACAGGGAATCAGCCCCAGCATTTT	TRBD1	TRBV2	TRBJ1-5	NA
CASSLDGRASGDTIYF	TGTGCCAGCAGCTTAGATGGCCGGGCCTCAGGGGACACCATATATTTT	NA	TRBV7-2	TRBJ1-3	NA
CASNKGRGPSSPLHF	TGTGCCAGTAACAAAGGGAGGGGACCGTCCTCACCCCTCCACTTT	NA	TRBV19	TRBJ1-6	NA
CASSETPGAQNYGYTF	TGCGCCAGCAGCGAAACCCCAGGAGCTCAAAACTATGGCTACACCTTC	NA	TRBV5-1	TRBJ1-2	NA
CASSLAVGSETQYF	TGCGCCAGCAGCTTGGCCGTTGGGTCTGAGACCCAGTACTTC	NA	TRBV5-1	TRBJ2-5	NA
CASRVEGEKLFF	TGTGCCAGCAGGGTGGAAGGCGAAAAACTGTTTTTT	NA	TRBV12-3/TRBV12-4	TRBJ1-4	NA
CAWSLGHNSNQPQHF	TGTGCCTGGAGTCTAGGACATAATAGCAATCAGCCCCAGCATTTT	NA	TRBV30	TRBJ1-5	NA